This entry describes one TCR beta chain. CDR1 and CDR2 from the germline V gene are DFQATT and SNEGSKA (reference sequence). V dropped 6 bases and J dropped 11 bases, with 16 bases sitting between them. The CDR3 has 11 residues. This sample was taken from a study of blood T cell repertoires in COVID-19. In the study overall: Both acute and convalescent COVID-19 samples were obtained from the United States, Italy and Spain.

Recovered Cohort 3 donors showed two negative PCRs, clearance, or symptom resolution. Source study methods: The authors estimated nucleated cell counts from reference gene primer amplification. Sequencing was performed with immunoSEQ multiplex PCR; in TCRdb, only in-frame clones are kept and a portion is missing. The V and J calls and clone size were taken over from that table, and D and trimming were inferred from the DNA. The repertoire includes 300,000 to 350,000 clones, 89% of them detected once, and almost 9.5% sits in the top ten. The sample consisted of PBMCs or T cells enriched from blood (not recorded which). The sequence was obtained from a woman in her 30s who had recovered from COVID-19. The chain couples TRBV20-1 to TRBJ1-1; unclear D gene. CDR3 loop: CSAVLPHLAFF. CDR3 DNA: TGCAGTGCCGTACTACCACACCTCGCTTTCTTT.